The 27 T cell receptor beta chains below come from one sample, sequenced in a study of OX40 agonist ivuxolimab in advanced cancers. Using immunoSEQ multiplex PCR, the repertoire was profiled, and TCRdb retains in-frame clones only, with some absent. The sample yields about 100,000 clones, less than 95% seen once. Sequencing was performed on CD4+ or CD8+ T cells sorted from blood, taken in a trial of the OX40 agonist ivuxolimab. The source is an adult with an advanced solid tumor such as melanoma, head and neck, liver or kidney cancer.

The chain joins TRBV4-3 to TRBJ1-1, with 11 positions matching TRBD1. J was trimmed by 5 bases and V by 4 bases; bases with no gene match: 6. The CDR3 loop spans 15 amino acids. Germline values: CDR1 LGHNA, CDR2 YSLEER. CDR3 coding DNA: TGCGCCAGCAGCCGGAGGGACAGGGGGGGGACTGAAGCTTTCTTT. It translates to CASSRRDRGGTEAFF.

A few counts support this clone. V and J are TRBV9 and TRBJ1-5; possibly TRBD1 for D (5 bases). The V gene's germline CDR1 is SGDLS and CDR2 YYNGEE. V gave up 4 bases and J gave up 2 bases, with 10 bases separating them. The CDR3 has 14 residues. CDR3 sequence (DNA): TGTGCCAGCAGCTCCCGGGACGGCAATCAGCCCCAGCATTTT. Protein product: CASSSRDGNQPQHF.

The rearrangement links TRBV18 to TRBJ2-7; D remains ambiguous. The CDR3 is 12 amino acids. The V gene's germline CDR1 is KGHSH and CDR2 LQKENI. The germline V and J ends were trimmed by 6 bases and 5 bases, with 11 bases remaining between them. The CDR3 spells CASSSRSNEQYF. The DNA for the CDR3 is TGTGCCAGCTCCTCGAGGAGCAACGAGCAGTACTTC. The full variable domain, with the rest looked up from reference TRBV18 and TRBJ2-7, is NAGVMQNPRHLVRRRGQEARLRCSPMKGHSHVYWYRQLPEEGLKFMVYLQKENIIDESGMPKERFSAEFPKEGPSILRIQQVVRGDSAAYFCASSSRSNEQYFGPGTRLTVT.

The CDR3 sequence is CSVEGGADEKLFF. The CDR3 region has the DNA TGCAGCGTTGAAGGTGGGGCCGATGAAAAACTGTTTTTT. The chain is built from TRBV29-1 and TRBJ1-4; TRBD1 is a possible D gene (5 bases). V was cut by 1 base and J by 6 bases, with 9 bases left in between. There are 13 residues in the CDR3. Per the germline V gene, CDR1 is SQVTM and CDR2 is ANQGSEA.

This clone was detected once. The J gene is TRBJ1-3, the V gene TRBV4-1; maybe TRBD1 (5 bases). The CDR3 is 16 residues long. Looked up from germline, CDR1 is MGHRA and CDR2 is YSYEKL. Trimming cost V 3 bases and J 0 bases, with 12 bases left between them. The CDR3 sequence is CASSQGPRSSGNTIYF. CDR3 DNA: TGCGCCAGCAGCCAGGGACCGCGGAGCTCTGGAAACACCATATATTTT.

The rearrangement joins TRBV9 to TRBJ2-3; tentative D call: TRBD2 (6 bases). This CDR3 is built from 15 residues. The ends were cut back, 0 bases at V and 1 base at J, with 9 bases in the middle. CDR1 is SGDLS and CDR2 is YYNGEE in the germline V gene. CDR3 residues: CASSVGGGGTDTQYF. CDR3 nucleotides: TGTGCCAGCAGCGTAGGGGGCGGGGGCACAGATACGCAGTATTTT. Full variable domain (missing parts from reference TRBV9 and TRBJ2-3): DSGVTQTPKHLITATGQRVTLRCSPRSGDLSVYWYQQSLDQGLQFLIQYYNGEERAKGNILERFSAQQFPDLHSELNLSSLELGDSALYFCASSVGGGGTDTQYFGPGTRLTVL.

The sample holds one count of this clone. This sequence joins TRBV9 and TRBJ2-7, with TRBD2 matching over 7 bases. J gave up 4 bases and V 3 bases, and 7 bases lay outside the gene matches. The CDR3 is made up of 14 amino acids. Germline CDR1 and CDR2: SGDLS and YYNGEE. Here the CDR3 reads CASSETLGGYEQYF. The CDR3 nucleotides read TGTGCCAGCAGCGAGACCCTCGGGGGGTACGAGCAGTACTTC.

The chain uses TRBV7-9 and TRBJ1-5; 7 bases line up with TRBD1. Looked up from germline, CDR1 is SEHNR and CDR2 is FQNEAQ (reference sequence). The V segment lost 5 bases and the J segment 0 bases; nucleotides outside the gene matches: 4. The CDR3 covers 15 residues. The CDR3 DNA follows: TGTGCCAGCAGCGCACAGGGGATTAGCAATCAGCCCCAGCATTTT. Protein product: CASSAQGISNQPQHF.

DNA for the CDR3: TGTGCCAGCTCACCTTCCCCTGTTTCGATGCTGTACTTC. Its translation: CASSPSPVSMLYF. The rearrangement uses TRBV18 and TRBJ2-7; D not certain. The length of the CDR3 is 13 residues. V was pared by 3 bases and J by 12 bases, with 18 bases between. The germline V gene encodes CDR1 KGHSH and CDR2 LQKENI.

The chain links TRBV5-1 to TRBJ1-4; D uncertain. Germline V gives CDR1 SGHRS, CDR2 YFSETQ. V gave up 0 bases and J gave up 7 bases, with 10 bases separating them. The CDR3 is 14 residues long. The CDR3 nucleotides read TGCGCCAGCAGCTTGGGGTTTAGTGGTGAAAAACTGTTTTTT. Protein: CASSLGFSGEKLFF.

The V call is TRBV6-5, the J call TRBJ2-7; D possibly corresponds to TRBD1 (6 bases). With 5 bases removed from V and 3 bases from J, the gap between germline ends came to 17 bases. The CDR3 is made up of 15 amino acids. Looked up from germline, CDR1 is MNHEY and CDR2 is SVGAGI. The CDR3 is CASSPPGQLVYEQYF. The CDR3 DNA reads as TGTGCCAGCAGTCCCCCCGGACAGCTCGTCTACGAGCAGTACTTC.

The rearrangement joins TRBV27 to TRBJ2-1; D could derive from TRBD1 or TRBD2 (6 bases each). The V gene's germline CDR1 is MNHEY and CDR2 SMNVEV (reference sequence). This CDR3 is built from 15 residues. V lost 2 bases and J 4 bases, leaving 12 bases between the germline ends. DNA for the CDR3: TGTGCCAGCAGTTTAACCGGGGGCCGATACAATGAGCAGTTCTTC. As protein: CASSLTGGRYNEQFF.

The V call is TRBV27, the J call TRBJ2-3, with TRBD2 matching 8 bases. The J segment lost 4 bases and the V segment lost 6 bases, leaving 9 bases of the junction unmatched. The V gene's germline CDR1 is MNHEY and CDR2 SMNVEV (reference sequence). This CDR3 contains 15 residues. The CDR3 loop is CASRSSGRPPDTQYF. In DNA form, the CDR3 reads TGTGCCAGCAGATCTAGCGGGCGCCCCCCAGATACGCAGTATTTT.

The DNA for the CDR3 is TGTGCCAGCAGGTGGGGGGGAGGTAGCAATCAGCCCCAGCATTTT. Translated, it gives CASRWGGGSNQPQHF. The chain recombines TRBV27 with TRBJ1-5; tentative D call: TRBD1 (5 bases). The CDR3 totals 15 residues. The germline V gene encodes CDR1 MNHEY and CDR2 SMNVEV (reference sequence). Deletions cut 6 bases from V and 0 bases from J, with 12 bases between.

This clone occurred a few times. The chain recombines TRBV28 with TRBJ1-2; D not resolved. Germline lookup yields CDR1 MDHEN and CDR2 SYDVKM. The CDR3 length is 14 residues. V lost 4 bases and J lost 8, with 17 bases in between. The CDR3 DNA follows: TGTGCCAGCAGTTCGCCTGCGACACGATGGGGCTACACCTTC. Residues: CASSSPATRWGYTF.

The chain employs TRBV5-1 and TRBJ2-3, with 14 bases matching TRBD2. The CDR3 is made up of 18 amino acids. The V and J ends lost 4 bases and 0 bases, in that order; junction bases with no gene match: 7. Germline assignment: CDR1 SGHRS and CDR2 YFSETQ. As DNA, the CDR3 is TGCGCCAGCAGCCTAGGGACTAGCGGGAGACCTAGCACAGATACGCAGTATTTT. The encoded protein is CASSLGTSGRPSTDTQYF. The full variable domain, rest sourced from reference TRBV5-1 and TRBJ2-3, is KAGVTQTPRYLIKTRGQQVTLSCSPISGHRSVSWYQQTPGQGLQFLFEYFSETQRNKGNFPGRFSGRQFSNSRSEMNVSTLELGDSALYLCASSLGTSGRPSTDTQYFGPGTRLTVL.

This clone was recorded once. J is TRBJ2-3 and V is TRBV19; TRBD2 matches 7 bases. The V gene's germline CDR1 is LNHDA and CDR2 SQIVND (reference sequence). CDR3 length: 15 amino acids. After removal of 8 bases from V and 1 base from J, the junction contained 9 bases not matched to a gene. Written as DNA, the CDR3 is TGTGCCAGTGGGATGTCGGCGGGGGGCACAGATACGCAGTATTTT. It yields the protein CASGMSAGGTDTQYF.

The V and J genes are TRBV5-1 and TRBJ1-4; 7 nucleotides agree with TRBD1. J was trimmed by 5 bases and V by 4 bases; bases with no gene match: 8. From germline, CDR1 is SGHRS and CDR2 YFSETQ. The CDR3 spans 15 residues. The CDR3 protein is CASSGAGTVNEKLFF. The DNA of the CDR3 is TGCGCCAGCAGCGGGGCCGGGACAGTAAATGAAAAACTGTTTTTT.

A few counts support this clone. Other nucleotide sequences in the sample specify the same CDR3. The chain joins TRBV2 to TRBJ1-5; D possibly corresponds to TRBD1 (5 bases). This CDR3 comprises 14 residues. The V and J ends lost 4 bases and 6 bases respectively, with 13 bases between them. Germline V CDR1 and CDR2: SNHLY, FYNNEI. The CDR3 region has the DNA TGTGCCAGCAGTGGGGAGGCAGGGCCTCAGCCCCAGCATTTT. Translation: CASSGEAGPQPQHF.

V is TRBV5-1 and J is TRBJ2-2; D ambiguous. This CDR3 region has 13 residues. Germline V gives CDR1 SGHRS, CDR2 YFSETQ. V lost 0 bases and J lost 7, with 7 bases in between. In DNA, the CDR3 is TGCGCCAGCAGCTTGGCCCCCGGCGGGGAGCTGTTTTTT. This encodes CASSLAPGGELFF.

The V and J genes are TRBV7-2 and TRBJ1-5; no reliable D call. Germline values: CDR1 SGHTA, CDR2 FQGNSA. The CDR3 is 15 amino acids. Trimming took 3 bases from V and 5 from J, leaving 14 bases between them. The CDR3 bases are TGTGCCAGCAGCTTTAATAGGGTTATTGATCAGCCCCAGCATTTT. Protein: CASSFNRVIDQPQHF.

This chain joins TRBV5-1 and TRBJ2-7, with 7 bases lining up with TRBD1. Per the germline V gene, CDR1 is SGHRS and CDR2 is YFSETQ. This CDR3 is built from 15 residues. V gave up 0 bases and J gave up 2 bases; unmatched junction bases: 5. The CDR3 coding sequence is TGCGCCAGCAGCTTGGAGTGGGACAGTACCTACGAGCAGTACTTC. This encodes CASSLEWDSTYEQYF.

The gene calls are TRBV5-1 and TRBJ1-3; 7 bases fit TRBD1. V trimming: 4 bases; J trimming: 2 bases; junction bases outside the gene matches: 3. From germline, CDR1 is SGHRS and CDR2 YFSETQ. CDR3 size: 14 residues. The CDR3: CASSMTGTGNTIYF. The CDR3, as DNA: TGCGCCAGCAGCATGACAGGGACTGGAAACACCATATATTTT.

This sequence joins TRBV4-3 and TRBJ2-1, with D unclear. CDR1 is LGHNA and CDR2 is YSLEER in the germline V gene. V was clipped by 0 bases and J by 2 bases, with 11 bases between them. This CDR3 spans 16 amino acids. The CDR3 region is CASSQDNGPPYNEQFF. The CDR3 coding sequence is TGCGCCAGCAGCCAAGATAACGGGCCTCCCTACAATGAGCAGTTCTTC.

The chain employs TRBV5-4 and TRBJ2-3; D may correspond to TRBD1 or TRBD2 (6 bases each). CDR1 is SGHNT and CDR2 is YYREEE in the germline V gene (reference sequence). Between the trimmed V and J ends, which lost 2 bases and 3 bases, there was a span of 13 bases. CDR3 size: 15 residues. The CDR3 region is CASSFGGRRTDTQYF. The CDR3 bases are TGTGCCAGCAGCTTCGGGGGCCGGAGGACAGATACGCAGTATTTT.

V gene TRBV9 combines with J gene TRBJ1-2; D may be TRBD1 (5 bases). Trimming left V 0 bases short and J 7 bases short, with 10 bases between. The V gene's germline CDR1 is SGDLS and CDR2 YYNGEE. The CDR3 length is 13 residues. The CDR3 DNA reads as TGTGCCAGCAGCGTAGAAGGGGTTGTTGGCTACACCTTC. This sequence encodes CASSVEGVVGYTF.

The sample holds a few counts of this clone. The chain carries TRBV28 and TRBJ2-4, with D hard to call. Trimming took 5 bases from V and 7 from J, leaving 12 bases between them. Germline V lookup: CDR1 MDHEN, CDR2 SYDVKM. This CDR3 has 13 amino acids. In DNA form, the CDR3 reads TGTGCCAGCAGTCCCTCGGGCTCCAACATTCAGTACTTC. It codes for CASSPSGSNIQYF.